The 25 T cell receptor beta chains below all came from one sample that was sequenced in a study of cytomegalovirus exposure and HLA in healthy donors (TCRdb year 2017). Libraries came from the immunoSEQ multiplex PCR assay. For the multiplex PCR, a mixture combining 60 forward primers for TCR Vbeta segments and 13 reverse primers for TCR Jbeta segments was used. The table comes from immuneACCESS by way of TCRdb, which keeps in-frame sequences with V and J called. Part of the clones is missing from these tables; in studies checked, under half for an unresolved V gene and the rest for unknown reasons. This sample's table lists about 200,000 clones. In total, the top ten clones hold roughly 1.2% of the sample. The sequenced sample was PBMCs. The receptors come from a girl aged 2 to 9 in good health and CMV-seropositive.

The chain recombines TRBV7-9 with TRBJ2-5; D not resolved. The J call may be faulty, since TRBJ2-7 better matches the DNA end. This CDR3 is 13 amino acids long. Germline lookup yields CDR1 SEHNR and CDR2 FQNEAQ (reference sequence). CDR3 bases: TGTGCCAGCAGCTCACCCCAATCTTACGAGCAGTACTTC. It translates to CASSSPQSYEQYF.

The CDR3 DNA sequence: TGTGCCACCGCGACTAGCGGGCGGCAAGAGACCCAGTACTTC. Translation: CATATSGRQETQYF. The chain links TRBV27 to TRBJ2-5, with 10 nucleotides matching TRBD2. This CDR3 contains 14 residues. V was clipped by 10 bases and J by 2 bases; unmatched bases: 7. CDR1 and CDR2 (germline): MNHEY, SMNVEV (reference sequence).

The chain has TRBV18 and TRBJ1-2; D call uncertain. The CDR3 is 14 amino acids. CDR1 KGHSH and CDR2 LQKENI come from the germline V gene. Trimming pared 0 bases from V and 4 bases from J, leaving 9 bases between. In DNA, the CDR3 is TGTGCCAGCTCACCACCGGCAGAGCGCTATGGCTACACCTTC. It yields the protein CASSPPAERYGYTF. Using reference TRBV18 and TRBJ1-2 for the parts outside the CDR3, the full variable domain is NAGVMQNPRHLVRRRGQEARLRCSPMKGHSHVYWYRQLPEEGLKFMVYLQKENIIDESGMPKERFSAEFPKEGPSILRIQQVVRGDSAAYFCASSPPAERYGYTFGSGTRLTVV.

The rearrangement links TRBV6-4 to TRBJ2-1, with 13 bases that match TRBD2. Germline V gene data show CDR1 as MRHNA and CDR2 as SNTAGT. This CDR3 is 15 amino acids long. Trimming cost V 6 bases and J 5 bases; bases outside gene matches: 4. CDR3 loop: CASSRTSGGNNEQFF. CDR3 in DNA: TGTGCCAGCAGCCGGACTAGCGGGGGAAACAATGAGCAGTTCTTC.

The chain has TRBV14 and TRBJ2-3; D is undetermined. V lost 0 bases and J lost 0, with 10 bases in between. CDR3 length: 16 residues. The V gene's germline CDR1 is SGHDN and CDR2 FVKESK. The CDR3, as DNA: TGTGCCAGCAGCCAAGATAGGAGCCTTAGCACAGATACGCAGTATTTT. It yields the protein CASSQDRSLSTDTQYF. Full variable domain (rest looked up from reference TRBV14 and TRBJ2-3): EAGVTQFPSHSVIEKGQTVTLRCDPISGHDNLYWYRRVMGKEIKFLLHFVKESKQDESGMPNNRFLAERTGGTYSTLKVQPAELEDSGVYFCASSQDRSLSTDTQYFGPGTRLTVL.

CDR3 DNA: TGTGCCAGCAGATCACCTCGGGACAGGGCGGAGGAGACCCAGTACTTC. Encoded protein: CASRSPRDRAEETQYF. The chain couples TRBV7-8 to TRBJ2-5; 9 nucleotides match TRBD1. Germline trimming cut 6 bases from V and 5 bases from J; bases unmatched to any gene: 13. This CDR3 has 16 amino acids. Germline V CDR1 and CDR2: SGHVS, FQNEAQ.

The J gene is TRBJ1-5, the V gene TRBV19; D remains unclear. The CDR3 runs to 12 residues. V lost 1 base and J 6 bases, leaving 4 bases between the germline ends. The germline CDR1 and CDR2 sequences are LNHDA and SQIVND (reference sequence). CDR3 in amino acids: CASSIGGQPQHF. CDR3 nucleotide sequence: TGTGCCAGTAGTATAGGAGGTCAGCCCCAGCATTTT.

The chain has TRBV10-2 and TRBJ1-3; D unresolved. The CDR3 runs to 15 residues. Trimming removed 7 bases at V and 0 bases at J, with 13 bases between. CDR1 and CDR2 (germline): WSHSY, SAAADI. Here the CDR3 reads CASTFGFLSGNTIYF. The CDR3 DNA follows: TGCGCCAGCACATTCGGTTTTCTCTCTGGAAACACCATATATTTT.

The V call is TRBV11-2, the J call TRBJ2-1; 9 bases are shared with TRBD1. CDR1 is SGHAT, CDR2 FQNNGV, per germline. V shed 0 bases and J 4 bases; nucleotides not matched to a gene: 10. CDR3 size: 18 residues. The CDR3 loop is CASSLDWSRDRGYNEQFF. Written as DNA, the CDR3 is TGTGCCAGCAGCTTAGATTGGAGTAGAGACAGGGGGTACAATGAGCAGTTCTTC.

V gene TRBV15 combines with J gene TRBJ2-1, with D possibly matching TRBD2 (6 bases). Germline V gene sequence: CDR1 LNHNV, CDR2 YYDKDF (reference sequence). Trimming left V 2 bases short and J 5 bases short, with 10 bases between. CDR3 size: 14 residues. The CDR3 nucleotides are TGTGCCACCAGCAGATCCGGGACTCACAATGAGCAGTTCTTC. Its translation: CATSRSGTHNEQFF.

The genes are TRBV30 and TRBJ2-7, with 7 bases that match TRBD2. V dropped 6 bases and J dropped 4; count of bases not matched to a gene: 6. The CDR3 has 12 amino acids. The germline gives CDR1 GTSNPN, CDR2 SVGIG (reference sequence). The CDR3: CACGLGLYEQYF. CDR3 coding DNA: TGTGCCTGCGGACTAGGACTTTACGAGCAGTACTTC.

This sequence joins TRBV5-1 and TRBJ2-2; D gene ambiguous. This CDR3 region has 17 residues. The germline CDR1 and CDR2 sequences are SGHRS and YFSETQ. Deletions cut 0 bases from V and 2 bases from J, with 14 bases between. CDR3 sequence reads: CASSLEVGLPNTGELFF. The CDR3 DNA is TGCGCCAGCAGCTTGGAGGTCGGGTTGCCCAACACCGGGGAGCTGTTTTTT.

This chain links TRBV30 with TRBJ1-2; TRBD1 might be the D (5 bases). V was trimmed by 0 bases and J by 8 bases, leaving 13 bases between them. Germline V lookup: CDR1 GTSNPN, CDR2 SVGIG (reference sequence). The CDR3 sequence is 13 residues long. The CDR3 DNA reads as TGTGCCTGGAGTGTAGTCGGGGGGGAAGGCTACACCTTC. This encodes CAWSVVGGEGYTF.

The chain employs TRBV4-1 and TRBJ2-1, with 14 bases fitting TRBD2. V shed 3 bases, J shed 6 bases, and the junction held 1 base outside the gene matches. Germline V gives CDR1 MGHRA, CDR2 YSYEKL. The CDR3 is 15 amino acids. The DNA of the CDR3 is TGCGCCAGCAGCCACGGGACTAGCGGGGGCAATGAGCAGTTCTTC. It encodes CASSHGTSGGNEQFF.

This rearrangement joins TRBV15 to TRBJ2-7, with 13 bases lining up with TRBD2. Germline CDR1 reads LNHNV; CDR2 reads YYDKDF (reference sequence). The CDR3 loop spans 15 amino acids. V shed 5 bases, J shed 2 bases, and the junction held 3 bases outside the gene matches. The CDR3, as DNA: TGTGCCACCAGCCTCGGACTAGCGGGGGCCTACGAGCAGTACTTC. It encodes CATSLGLAGAYEQYF.

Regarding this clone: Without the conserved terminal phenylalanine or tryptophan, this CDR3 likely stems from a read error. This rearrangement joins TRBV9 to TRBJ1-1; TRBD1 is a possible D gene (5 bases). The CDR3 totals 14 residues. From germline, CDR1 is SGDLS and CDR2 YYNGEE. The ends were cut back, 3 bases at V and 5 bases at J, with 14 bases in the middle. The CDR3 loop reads CASSAGGGWTEAFS. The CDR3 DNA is TGTGCCAGCAGCGCCGGGGGGGGTTGGACTGAAGCTTTCTCT.

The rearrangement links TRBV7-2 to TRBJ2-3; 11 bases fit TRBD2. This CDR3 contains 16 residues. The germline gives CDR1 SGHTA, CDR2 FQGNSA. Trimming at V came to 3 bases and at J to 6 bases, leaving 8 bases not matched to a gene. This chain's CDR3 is CASSFLAGGPGDTQYF. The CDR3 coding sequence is TGTGCCAGCAGCTTTTTAGCGGGAGGGCCAGGGGATACGCAGTATTTT. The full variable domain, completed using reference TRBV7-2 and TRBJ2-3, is GAGVSQSPSNKVTEKGKDVELRCDPISGHTALYWYRQSLGQGLEFLIYFQGNSAPDKSGLPSDRFSAERTGGSVSTLTIQRTQQEDSAVYLCASSFLAGGPGDTQYFGPGTRLTVL.

The CDR3 bases are TGCAGCGTCGTAGCGTCGGTCGGCACTGAAGCTTTCTTT. This gives the protein CSVVASVGTEAFF. V and J are TRBV29-1 and TRBJ1-1; no clear D. The V end was cut by 6 bases, the J end by 4 bases, with 15 bases between. CDR1 and CDR2 from the germline V gene are SQVTM and ANQGSEA. This CDR3 is 13 amino acids long. Looking up the rest from reference TRBV29-1 and TRBJ1-1 gives the full variable domain: SAVISQKPSRDICQRGTSLTIQCQVDSQVTMMFWYRQQPGQSLTLIATANQGSEATYESGFVIDKFPISRPNLTFSTLTVSNMSPEDSSIYLCSVVASVGTEAFFGQGTRLTVV.

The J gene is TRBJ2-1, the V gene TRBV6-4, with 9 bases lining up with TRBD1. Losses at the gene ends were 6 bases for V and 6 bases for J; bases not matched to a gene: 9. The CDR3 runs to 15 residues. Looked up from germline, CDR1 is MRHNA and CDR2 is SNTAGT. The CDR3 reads CASSPQGALLNEQFF. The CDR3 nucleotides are TGTGCCAGCAGCCCACAGGGGGCCCTTCTCAATGAGCAGTTCTTC.

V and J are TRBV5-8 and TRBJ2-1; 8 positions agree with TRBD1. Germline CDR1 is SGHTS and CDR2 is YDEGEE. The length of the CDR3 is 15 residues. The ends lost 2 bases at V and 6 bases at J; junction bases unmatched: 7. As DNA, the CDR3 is TGTGCCAGCAGCTTTAGGGACAGGCTCTTCAATGAGCAGTTCTTC. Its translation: CASSFRDRLFNEQFF.

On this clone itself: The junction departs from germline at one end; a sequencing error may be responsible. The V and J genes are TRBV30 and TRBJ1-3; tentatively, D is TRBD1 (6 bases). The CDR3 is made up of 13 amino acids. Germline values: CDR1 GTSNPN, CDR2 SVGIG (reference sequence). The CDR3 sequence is CARAGGAGDTIYF. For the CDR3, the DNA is TGTGCCCGAGCGGGGGGGGCTGGAGACACCATATATTTT.

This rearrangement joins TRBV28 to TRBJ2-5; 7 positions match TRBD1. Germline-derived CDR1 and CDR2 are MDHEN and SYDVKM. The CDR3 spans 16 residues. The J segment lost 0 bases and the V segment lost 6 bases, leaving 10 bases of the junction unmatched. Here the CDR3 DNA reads TGTGCCAGCAGCAACCTAGGGACAGCGTACCAAGAGACCCAGTACTTC. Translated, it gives CASSNLGTAYQETQYF. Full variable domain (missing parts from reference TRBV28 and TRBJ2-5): DVKVTQSSRYLVKRTGEKVFLECVQDMDHENMFWYRQDPGLGLRLIYFSYDVKMKEKGDIPEGYSVSREKKERFSLILESASTNQTSMYLCASSNLGTAYQETQYFGPGTRLLVL.

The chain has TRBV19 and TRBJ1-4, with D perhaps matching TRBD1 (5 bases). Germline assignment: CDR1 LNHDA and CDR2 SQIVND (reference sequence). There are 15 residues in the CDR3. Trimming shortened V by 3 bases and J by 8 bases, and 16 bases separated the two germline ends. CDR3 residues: CASSIGRGKIEKLFF. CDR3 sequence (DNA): TGTGCCAGTAGTATCGGGCGGGGGAAGATCGAAAAACTGTTTTTT.

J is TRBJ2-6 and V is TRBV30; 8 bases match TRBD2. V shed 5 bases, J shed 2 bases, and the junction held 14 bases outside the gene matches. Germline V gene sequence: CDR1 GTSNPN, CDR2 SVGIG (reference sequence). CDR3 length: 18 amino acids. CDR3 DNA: TGTGCCTGGGATATCGGGAGGGGAGGAAGGGCTGGGGCCAACGTCCTGACTTTC. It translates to CAWDIGRGGRAGANVLTF.

The CDR3 here is CASSLVVEQYF. In nucleotides, the CDR3 is TGTGCCAGCAGCTTAGTAGTCGAGCAGTACTTC. This chain links TRBV7-9 with TRBJ2-7; D not resolved. Trimming took off 1 base at V and 6 bases at J, with 4 bases between the two ends. The CDR3 is 11 amino acids. Germline V CDR1 and CDR2: SEHNR, FQNEAQ (reference sequence).